The source of this T cell receptor beta chain is a study of response to subunit inactivated influenza vaccine. CDR3 size: 17 residues. V lost 6 bases, J lost 8 bases, and 12 bases stayed unmatched. Each CDR3 protein gets one entry after TCRdb re-called the RT-PCR reads with MiXCR. The table lists about 570,000 distinct CDR3 sequences, about 11% of them singletons. Another study also made use of these data, one on T cells expressing NK-cell markers. That source reports: The authors made TCR beta cDNA libraries by 5'RACE template switching. This switching added a universal primer site and UMIs. These clonotypes, the leaders elsewhere, also led the CD3+CD56-NKG2C+ fraction in a handful of donors.

The source is a man aged 50 to 60 who received an inactivated influenza vaccine. The chain recombines TRBV12-3 or TRBV12-4 with TRBJ2-1; 14 bases match TRBD2. The specimen comprised PBMCs from blood, sampled on the day of vaccination. The CDR3 loop reads CASSPTHGTSGSYEQFF. The CDR3 bases are TGTGCCAGCAGCCCTACGCACGGGACTAGCGGGAGCTATGAGCAGTTCTTC.